Below, 10 T cell receptor beta chains from the same sample are listed, as sequenced in a study of cytomegalovirus exposure and HLA in healthy donors (dated by TCRdb to 2017 to 2019). Libraries were prepared through the immunoSEQ multiplex PCR assay. For the multiplex PCR, a mixture combining 60 forward primers for TCR Vbeta segments and 13 reverse primers for TCR Jbeta segments was used. TCRdb re-hosts the immuneACCESS table, in-frame sequences only. Its copies lack some clones; in the studies checked, an unresolved V gene accounts for under half of them, and the cause for the rest is not known. The sample table shows 170,000 or so clones, and approximately 78% are seen once. The ten largest clones represent approximately 3% of the sample. What was sequenced was PBMCs. These receptors came from a woman aged 40 to 50 in good health and CMV-seronegative.

This clone has a handful of counts. The J gene is TRBJ1-5, the V gene TRBV6-4; the D gene is possibly TRBD1 (6 bases). Germline V CDR1 and CDR2: MRHNA, SNTAGT. Trimming removed 1 base from V and 4 bases from J, with 23 bases in between. CDR3 length: 19 amino acids. DNA for the CDR3: TGTGCCAGCAGTGACTTCCTGGACAGCCCCCTCTTAATAAATCAGCCCCAGCATTTT. This codes for CASSDFLDSPLLINQPQHF.

J is TRBJ1-4 and V is TRBV5-8; TRBD1 aligns across 7 bases. The V gene's germline CDR1 is SGHTS and CDR2 YDEGEE. The CDR3 consists of 16 residues. Trimming removed 2 bases from V and 0 bases from J; junction bases left unmatched: 4. Here the CDR3 reads CASSLRGTATNEKLFF. CDR3 DNA: TGTGCCAGCAGCTTAAGGGGGACAGCAACTAATGAAAAACTGTTTTTT.

The J gene is TRBJ2-7, the V gene TRBV29-1; 8 bases match TRBD1. Per the germline V gene, CDR1 is SQVTM and CDR2 is ANQGSEA. This CDR3 contains 13 residues. The CDR3 DNA follows: TGCAGTGGTGAGACAGGGGATACCTACGAGCAGTACTTC. This translates into CSGETGDTYEQYF.

CDR3 nucleotide sequence: TGCGCCAGCAGCTTGTTTTTTGGCTCGGGTGAAAAACTGTTTTTT. Translation gives CASSLFFGSGEKLFF. The gene calls are TRBV5-1 and TRBJ1-4; D gene uncertain. This CDR3 has 15 amino acids. Germline V gene data show CDR1 as SGHRS and CDR2 as YFSETQ. V was pared by 1 base and J by 7 bases, with 14 bases between.

The chain joins TRBV10-3 to TRBJ2-2; the D is unclear. The germline CDR1 and CDR2 sequences are ENHRY and SYGVKD. With 4 bases removed from V and 1 base from J, the gap between germline ends came to 10 bases. This CDR3 comprises 15 residues. In DNA form, the CDR3 reads TGTGCCATCAGTGTATATGGCAGGAACACCGGGGAGCTGTTTTTT. Amino acids: CAISVYGRNTGELFF.

This clone appeared a single time. This chain links TRBV19 with TRBJ1-2; possibly TRBD1 for D (5 bases). Trimming took off 4 bases at V and 5 bases at J, with 14 bases between the two ends. In germline, CDR1 is LNHDA, CDR2 SQIVND (reference sequence). CDR3 length equals 14 residues. This chain's CDR3 is CASSTRGVGYGYTF. The DNA for the CDR3 is TGTGCCAGTAGTACTCGGGGGGTTGGTTATGGCTACACCTTC.

The chain recombines TRBV5-6 with TRBJ1-3, with D perhaps matching TRBD1 (6 bases). The CDR3 runs to 15 residues. V was trimmed by 4 bases and J by 0 bases, leaving 11 bases between them. CDR1 is SGHDT, CDR2 YYEEEE, per germline. Here the CDR3 DNA reads TGTGCCAGCAGCCGAAGGGGGAGCTCTGGAAACACCATATATTTT. The encoded protein is CASSRRGSSGNTIYF.

The chain combines TRBV6-5 with TRBJ1-2; D might be TRBD1 (6 bases). CDR1 and CDR2 (germline): MNHEY, SVGAGI. CDR3 length: 12 amino acids. V gave up 5 bases and J gave up 6 bases, with 10 bases separating them. The CDR3 nucleotides read TGTGCCAGCAGTAAGGGGGTGAATGGCTACACCTTC. Protein: CASSKGVNGYTF.

The chain carries TRBV18 and TRBJ2-3; a possible D gene is TRBD1 (6 bases). The CDR3 extends over 16 amino acids. V was clipped by 0 bases and J by 5 bases, with 15 bases between them. Germline assignment: CDR1 KGHSH and CDR2 LQKENI. Here the CDR3 DNA reads TGTGCCAGCTCACCACCCTGGGACACCCAAGGAGATACGCAGTATTTT. It encodes CASSPPWDTQGDTQYF.

In DNA form, the CDR3 reads TGCGCCAGCAGCTGGGTACAGGGGGAATTTCTCTACGAGCAGTACTTC. As protein: CASSWVQGEFLYEQYF. The chain carries TRBV5-1 and TRBJ2-7, with TRBD1 matching over 8 bases. The CDR3 consists of 16 residues. Germline assignment: CDR1 SGHRS and CDR2 YFSETQ. Trimming removed 3 bases from V and 3 bases from J; junction bases left unmatched: 11.